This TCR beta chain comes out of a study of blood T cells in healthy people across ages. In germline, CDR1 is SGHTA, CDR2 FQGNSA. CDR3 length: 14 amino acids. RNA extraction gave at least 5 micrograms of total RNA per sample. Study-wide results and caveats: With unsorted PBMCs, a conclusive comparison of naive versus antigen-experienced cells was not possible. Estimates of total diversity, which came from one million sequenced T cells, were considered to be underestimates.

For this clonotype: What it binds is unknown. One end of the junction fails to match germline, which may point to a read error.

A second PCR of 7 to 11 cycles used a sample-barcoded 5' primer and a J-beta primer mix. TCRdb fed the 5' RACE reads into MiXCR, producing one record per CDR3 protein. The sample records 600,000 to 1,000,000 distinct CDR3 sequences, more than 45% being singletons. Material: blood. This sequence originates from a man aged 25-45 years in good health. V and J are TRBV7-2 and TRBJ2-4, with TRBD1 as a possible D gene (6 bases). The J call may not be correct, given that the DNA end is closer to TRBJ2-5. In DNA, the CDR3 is TGTGCCAGCAGCGTAGCGCGGACAGAAGAGACCCAGTACTTC. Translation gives CASSVARTEETQYF.